This T cell receptor beta chain was documented in a study of CD8 T cells in ankylosing spondylitis. The table lists this clonotype with many counts. In TCRdb, the 5' RACE reads were re-called with MiXCR into one record per CDR3 protein. In the table there are some 340,000 distinct CDR3 sequences, 14% to 15% of which are singletons. Deletions cut 0 bases from V and 2 bases from J, with 11 bases between. From germline, CDR1 is SQVTM and CDR2 ANQGSEA. The CDR3 length is 14 residues. The TCR comes from a male donor with ankylosing spondylitis or in good health (not recorded which). The J gene is TRBJ2-7, the V gene TRBV29-1; D might be TRBD1 (5 bases). Sequenced material: blood, either unsorted or a sorted T cell fraction (not recorded which). The CDR3 bases are TGCAGCGTTGAAGATAGTAAGGGGCCCTACGAGCAGTACTTC. Translation: CSVEDSKGPYEQYF.